Listed here are 32 T cell receptor beta chains from one sample, sequenced in a study of CD8 T cells in Susac syndrome. Reverse transcription of roughly 0.45 to 1 ug RNA was performed with random hexamers. Each CDR3 protein gets one entry after TCRdb re-called the immunoSEQ multiplex PCR reads with MiXCR. Here the sample spans around 62,000 distinct CDR3 sequences, over 85% being singletons. The sample consisted of CD8+ T cells from PBMCs. These receptors originate from a human donor in good health.

This rearrangement joins TRBV12-5 to TRBJ2-1; D possibly corresponds to TRBD1 (6 bases). With 5 bases removed from V and 9 bases from J, the gap between germline ends came to 20 bases. This CDR3 has 15 residues. Germline lookup yields CDR1 LGHNT and CDR2 FRNRAP. CDR3 sequence: CASGEPGHTQGEQFF. DNA of the CDR3: TGTGCTAGTGGTGAACCGGGACACACCCAGGGTGAGCAGTTCTTC.

The chain has TRBV29-1 and TRBJ1-2; no clear D gene. V was pared by 7 bases and J by 4 bases, with 13 bases between. This CDR3 comprises 12 residues. Germline CDR1 and CDR2: SQVTM and ANQGSEA. CDR3 sequence (DNA): TGCAGCGCCGGATCAGATACCTATGGCTACACCTTC. It is translated as CSAGSDTYGYTF.

This clonotype was recorded only once. The rearrangement uses TRBV6-5 and TRBJ2-1; 14 bases are a match to TRBD2. V shed 5 bases, J shed 5 bases, and the junction held 17 bases outside the gene matches. The germline gives CDR1 MNHEY, CDR2 SVGAGI. This CDR3 spans 20 amino acids. The CDR3: CASSHLPPGLAGENNNEQFF. The CDR3 DNA reads TGTGCCAGCAGTCACTTGCCCCCGGGACTAGCGGGGGAAAACAACAATGAGCAGTTCTTC.

The chain carries TRBV11-2 and TRBJ2-6; D gene uncertain. The CDR3 totals 16 residues. The V gene lost 1 base and the J gene lost 0 bases, with 7 bases spanning the gap. Germline V gene sequence: CDR1 SGHAT, CDR2 FQNNGV. The CDR3 nucleotides read TGTGCCAGCAGCTTAGGAGGTCGCTCTGGGGCCAACGTCCTGACTTTC. Residues: CASSLGGRSGANVLTF.

The table lists this clonotype with a few counts. The chain has TRBV10-3 and TRBJ2-7; a weak D match, TRBD2 (5 bases). Trimming left V 0 bases short and J 2 bases short, with 5 bases between. Germline CDR1 is ENHRY and CDR2 is SYGVKD. The length of the CDR3 is 13 residues. The CDR3 loop reads CAISESRAYEQYF. The DNA for the CDR3 is TGTGCCATCAGTGAGTCGCGGGCCTACGAGCAGTACTTC.

The genes are TRBV6-2 or TRBV6-3 and TRBJ2-7; weak D call: TRBD2 (6 bases). Trimming cost V 7 bases and J 3 bases, with 16 bases left between them. Per germline, CDR1 MNHEY and CDR2 SVGEGT. The CDR3 length is 14 residues. The CDR3 loop reads CASKMTETSYEQYF. The CDR3 region has the DNA TGTGCCAGCAAGATGACAGAGACTAGCTACGAGCAGTACTTC.

The genes are TRBV13 and TRBJ2-7; D tentatively reads TRBD1 or TRBD2 (5 bases each). V was cut by 4 bases and J by 5 bases, with 12 bases left in between. This CDR3 is built from 13 residues. Germline CDR1 and CDR2: PRHDT and FYEKMQ (reference sequence). CDR3 sequence: CASSSRGVHEQYF. CDR3 nucleotide sequence: TGTGCCAGCAGCTCGAGGGGTGTACACGAGCAGTACTTC.

The chain carries TRBV12-3 or TRBV12-4 and TRBJ1-2; D possibly corresponds to TRBD1 (5 bases). The V gene lost 3 bases and the J gene lost 8 bases, with 13 bases spanning the gap. The length of the CDR3 is 13 residues. In DNA, the CDR3 is TGTGCCAGCAGTTTTAGAGGGGCCGGAGGCTACACCTTC. This codes for CASSFRGAGGYTF.

The V gene is TRBV20-1, the J gene TRBJ1-2; the match to TRBD1 covers 7 bases. V lost 5 bases, J lost 2 bases, and 5 bases stayed unmatched. Germline CDR1 reads DFQATT; CDR2 reads SNEGSKA (reference sequence). The CDR3 totals 13 residues. Here the CDR3 reads CSARQGGNYGYTF. The CDR3, as DNA: TGCAGTGCTCGACAGGGAGGGAACTATGGCTACACCTTC.

The V call is TRBV5-1, the J call TRBJ1-1; the match to TRBD1 covers 12 bases. Germline V gene data show CDR1 as SGHRS and CDR2 as YFSETQ. V was clipped by 4 bases and J by 9 bases; unmatched bases: 13. The CDR3 spans 16 residues. In nucleotides, the CDR3 is TGCGCCAGCAGCCCCCAGGGACAGGGGGCGCTGGAAAAAGCTTTCTTT. Translated: CASSPQGQGALEKAFF.

The genes are TRBV13 and TRBJ2-1; 8 positions match TRBD1. The J segment lost 4 bases and the V segment lost 5 bases, leaving 7 bases of the junction unmatched. The CDR3 runs 15 residues. Germline V gives CDR1 PRHDT, CDR2 FYEKMQ (reference sequence). The CDR3 region is CASSQSTGAYNEQFF. CDR3 bases: TGTGCCAGCAGCCAGTCGACAGGGGCTTACAATGAGCAGTTCTTC. Full variable domain (outside the CDR3, taken from reference TRBV13 and TRBJ2-1): AAGVIQSPRHLIKEKRETATLKCYPIPRHDTVYWYQQGPGQDPQFLISFYEKMQSDKGSIPDRFSAQQFSDYHSELNMSSLELGDSALYFCASSQSTGAYNEQFFGPGTRLTVL.

J is TRBJ1-3 and V is TRBV6-1; D perhaps matches TRBD1 (6 bases). CDR1 and CDR2 (germline): MNHNS, SASEGT. This CDR3 is 15 amino acids long. With 9 bases removed from V and 0 bases from J, the gap between germline ends came to 15 bases. The CDR3: CARLWTAVSGNTIYF. The DNA for the CDR3 is TGTGCCAGACTATGGACAGCGGTCTCTGGAAACACCATATATTTT.

The chain has TRBV21-1 and TRBJ1-5. TRBV21-1 is recorded as a pseudogene. The length of the CDR3 is 16 residues. DNA of the CDR3: TGTGCCAGCAGCAAGGTGTCATCATTAAGCAATCAGCCCCAGCATTTT. It encodes CASSKVSSLSNQPQHF.

The chain has TRBV2 and TRBJ1-5; D is possibly TRBD1 (6 bases). This CDR3 contains 14 residues. From germline, CDR1 is SNHLY and CDR2 FYNNEI. V was clipped by 11 bases and J by 6 bases, with 20 bases between them. CDR3 DNA: TGTGCCTCCAATACGCGGGGGGGCATTCAGCCCCAGCATTTT. It codes for CASNTRGGIQPQHF.

The chain employs TRBV27 and TRBJ2-3, with 7 bases lining up with TRBD2. V dropped 6 bases and J dropped 0; count of bases not matched to a gene: 3. The CDR3 totals 14 residues. Germline-derived CDR1 and CDR2 are MNHEY and SMNVEV (reference sequence). The CDR3 protein is CASSERDSTDTQYF. CDR3 sequence (DNA): TGTGCCAGCAGCGAGCGGGATAGCACAGATACGCAGTATTTT.

The V and J genes are TRBV5-6 and TRBJ2-2; D is unclear. V lost 5 bases, J lost 3 bases, and 5 bases lay in between. Germline V lookup: CDR1 SGHDT, CDR2 YYEEEE. The CDR3 extends over 12 amino acids. Here the CDR3 DNA reads TGTGCCAGCAGGGCGGACACCGGGGAGCTGTTTTTT. As protein: CASRADTGELFF. The full variable domain, with the rest looked up from reference TRBV5-6 and TRBJ2-2, is DAGVTQSPTHLIKTRGQQVTLRCSPKSGHDTVSWYQQALGQGPQFIFQYYEEEERQRGNFPDRFSGHQFPNYSSELNVNALLLGDSALYLCASRADTGELFFGEGSRLTVL.

The chain is built from TRBV3-1 and TRBJ2-1, with D unresolved. The germline gives CDR1 LGHDT, CDR2 YNNKEL (reference sequence). The V end lost 3 bases, the J end lost 0 bases, and 9 bases lay between the germline ends. The CDR3 loop spans 15 amino acids. CDR3 residues: CASSQLPVSYNEQFF. CDR3 DNA sequence: TGTGCCAGCAGCCAGTTGCCAGTCTCCTACAATGAGCAGTTCTTC.

The V call is TRBV11-2, the J call TRBJ2-7, with D perhaps TRBD2 (6 bases). V was trimmed by 1 base and J by 5 bases, leaving 9 bases between them. The CDR3 has 13 residues. CDR1 and CDR2 from the germline V gene are SGHAT and FQNNGV. CDR3 region: CASSLVWRDEQYF. The CDR3 bases are TGTGCCAGCAGCTTAGTTTGGAGGGACGAGCAGTACTTC. Using reference TRBV11-2 and TRBJ2-7 for the parts outside the CDR3, the full variable domain is EAGVAQSPRYKIIEKRQSVAFWCNPISGHATLYWYQQILGQGPKLLIQFQNNGVVDDSQLPKDRFSAERLKGVDSTLKIQPAKLEDSAVYLCASSLVWRDEQYFGPGTRLTVT.

The chain couples TRBV12-3 or TRBV12-4 to TRBJ1-1; tentatively, D is TRBD1 (5 bases). CDR3 size: 13 residues. V lost 3 bases, J lost 4 bases, and 9 bases lay in between. The CDR3 reads CASSLGVTTEAFF. CDR3 nucleotides: TGTGCCAGCAGTTTGGGGGTGACCACTGAAGCTTTCTTT.

The V gene is TRBV19, the J gene TRBJ1-1, with 7 bases fitting TRBD1. V shed 5 bases, J shed 1 base, and the junction held 7 bases outside the gene matches. CDR3 length: 15 residues. Germline-derived CDR1 and CDR2 are LNHDA and SQIVND (reference sequence). The CDR3 DNA reads TGTGCCAGTAGTGCATCAGGGGGGAGGAACACTGAAGCTTTCTTT. It codes for CASSASGGRNTEAFF. Variable domain in full (rest from reference TRBV19 and TRBJ1-1): DGGITQSPKYLFRKEGQNVTLSCEQNLNHDAMYWYRQDPGQGLRLIYYSQIVNDFQKGDIAEGYSVSREKKESFPLTVTSAQKNPTAFYLCASSASGGRNTEAFFGQGTRLTVV.

The gene calls are TRBV27 and TRBJ2-2; 7 bases are a match to TRBD1. Trimming at V came to 11 bases and at J to 0 bases, leaving 6 bases not matched to a gene. CDR1 and CDR2 (germline): MNHEY, SMNVEV (reference sequence). This CDR3 spans 14 amino acids. In DNA, the CDR3 is TGTGCCGCCGCCGGGACAGCGAACACCGGGGAGCTGTTTTTT. Its translation is CAAAGTANTGELFF.

The rearrangement links TRBV6-5 to TRBJ2-2, with a possible D match to TRBD1 (6 bases). The CDR3 is 14 residues long. The germline V and J ends were trimmed by 7 bases and 4 bases, with 13 bases remaining between them. CDR1 and CDR2 from the germline V gene are MNHEY and SVGAGI. The CDR3 sequence: CASTKQGVTGELFF. The CDR3 bases are TGTGCCAGCACCAAACAGGGAGTCACCGGGGAGCTGTTTTTT.

The chain combines TRBV11-2 with TRBJ2-3; D remains ambiguous. The CDR3 runs 13 residues. CDR1 SGHAT and CDR2 FQNNGV come from the germline V gene. The V gene lost 1 base and the J gene lost 5 bases, with 7 bases spanning the gap. CDR3 amino acids: CASSLVPGDTQYF. The CDR3 region has the DNA TGTGCCAGCAGCTTAGTGCCGGGAGATACGCAGTATTTT.

This CDR3 is CASSPLAGGAYEQFF. As DNA, the CDR3 is TGTGCCAGCAGCCCCCTAGCGGGGGGCGCCTATGAGCAGTTCTTC. The J gene is TRBJ2-1, the V gene TRBV5-5; 11 bases line up with TRBD2. CDR3 length equals 15 residues. The junction had 8 bases not matched to a gene; V was cut back by 4 bases and J by 8 bases. CDR1 and CDR2 from the germline V gene are SGHKS and YYEKEE (reference sequence). The variable domain in full, with the rest retrieved from reference TRBV5-5 and TRBJ2-1, is DAGVTQSPTHLIKTRGQQVTLRCSPISGHKSVSWYQQVLGQGPQFIFQYYEKEERGRGNFPDRFSARQFPNYSSELNVNALLLGDSALYLCASSPLAGGAYEQFFGPGTRLTVL.

J is TRBJ2-7 and V is TRBV12-3 or TRBV12-4; D is possibly TRBD1 (5 bases). V was clipped by 3 bases and J by 2 bases, with 11 bases between them. The CDR3 contains 14 residues. The CDR3 nucleotides are TGTGCCAGCAGTTTTTTGGGGCCAGCCTACGAGCAGTACTTC. Its translation: CASSFLGPAYEQYF.

The V and J genes are TRBV5-5 and TRBJ2-2; tentatively, D is TRBD2 (6 bases). The CDR3 spans 13 residues. CDR1 and CDR2 from the germline V gene are SGHKS and YYEKEE (reference sequence). Deletions cut 5 bases from V and 7 bases from J, with 12 bases between. DNA for the CDR3: TGTGCCAGCAGTCCGGCGGGGTTCGGGGAGCTGTTTTTT. Encoded protein: CASSPAGFGELFF.

This rearrangement joins TRBV20-1 to TRBJ1-4; a weak D match, TRBD1 (6 bases). The germline V and J ends were trimmed by 0 bases and 8 bases, with 16 bases remaining between them. The CDR3 is 15 residues long. Germline CDR1 is DFQATT and CDR2 is SNEGSKA (reference sequence). DNA for the CDR3: TGCAGTGCTAGAGATCTATTGGAGGGGGGAGAAAAACTGTTTTTT. Translation: CSARDLLEGGEKLFF.

J is TRBJ2-2 and V is TRBV9, with no clear D. Looked up from germline, CDR1 is SGDLS and CDR2 is YYNGEE. The CDR3 totals 13 residues. The V and J ends lost 4 bases and 6 bases respectively, with 10 bases between them. CDR3 in amino acids: CASSPGKAGELFF. The DNA of the CDR3 is TGTGCCAGCAGCCCAGGAAAGGCCGGGGAGCTGTTTTTT.

The chain employs TRBV24-1 and TRBJ1-5; D is unresolved. CDR3 size: 13 residues. Germline V gene sequence: CDR1 KGHDR, CDR2 SFDVKD. V was clipped by 4 bases and J by 6 bases, with 9 bases between them. This CDR3 reads CATSDEWGQPQHF. CDR3 nucleotide sequence: TGTGCCACCAGTGACGAGTGGGGTCAGCCCCAGCATTTT.

CDR3 coding DNA: TGTGCCAGCAGTCTCCAAACGACTAGCGGGTATCTATACAATGAGCAGTTCTTC. Translating it yields CASSLQTTSGYLYNEQFF. V and J are TRBV27 and TRBJ2-1; 10 bases map to TRBD2. This CDR3 has 18 amino acids. With V trimmed by 5 bases and J by 4 bases, 14 bases remained unmatched. Germline CDR1 MNHEY, CDR2 SMNVEV (reference sequence).

The chain recombines TRBV3-1 with TRBJ2-1, with D unclear. The CDR3 extends over 12 amino acids. The germline V gene encodes CDR1 LGHDT and CDR2 YNNKEL (reference sequence). Deletions cut 0 bases from V and 5 bases from J, with 2 bases between. CDR3 nucleotides: TGTGCCAGCAGCCAAGATGACAATGAGCAGTTCTTC. This translates into CASSQDDNEQFF.

The CDR3, as DNA: TGTGCCAGCAGCCCCAGCGTTGAAGCCACTGAAGCTTTCTTT. This codes for CASSPSVEATEAFF. The V gene is TRBV6-5, the J gene TRBJ1-1, with D unclear. CDR1 and CDR2 from the germline V gene are MNHEY and SVGAGI. CDR3 length: 14 residues. V was clipped by 6 bases and J by 4 bases, with 15 bases between them.